This is a list of T cell receptor beta chains from one sample in a study of T cells after yellow fever vaccination. TCRdb reprocessed the 5' RACE reads with MiXCR, giving one entry per CDR3 protein. The sample consists of a few hundred thousand distinct CDR3 sequences, over 3.5% of them appearing once. The sample in question was PBMCs, obtained 5 days after the yellow fever booster vaccination. The receptors were sampled from a young man who received the YFV17D yellow fever vaccine. The CDR3 runs from the conserved cysteine through the conserved F or W.

v_call,j_call,cdr3_aa
TRBV12-3/TRBV12-4,TRBJ1-1,CASSLSPGVEAFF
TRBV4-1,TRBJ2-7,CASSQALPGQSYEQYF
TRBV11-3,TRBJ2-5,CASSPGRGHRETQYF
TRBV20-1,TRBJ1-1,CSARVNTEAFF
TRBV14,TRBJ2-7,CASSQSTGSYEQYF
TRBV15,TRBJ1-2,CATSRGGENYGYTF
TRBV9,TRBJ2-7,CASSVDLSSYEQYF
TRBV5-1,TRBJ2-4,CASSLDENIQYF
TRBV7-6,TRBJ2-1,CASSLDRGNEQFF
TRBV9,TRBJ2-3,CASSDRGRTDTQYF
TRBV7-2,TRBJ2-3,CASSPRSARTDTQYF
TRBV12-3/TRBV12-4,TRBJ2-2,CASSLVAQNTGELFF
TRBV24-1,TRBJ2-3,CATSDRDKASTDTQYF
TRBV7-2,TRBJ1-4,CASSSSLGLTNEKLFF
TRBV29-1,TRBJ1-1,CSVKGLTGEAFF
TRBV2,TRBJ1-1,CASRSDRGDTEAFF
TRBV6-2/TRBV6-3,TRBJ2-1,CASRHPDNSKSNEQFF
TRBV4-1,TRBJ1-2,CASSQDDRGNYGYTF
TRBV7-2,TRBJ2-3,CASSPPGVDKPTDTQYF
TRBV6-5,TRBJ1-2,CASSRQENYGYTF
TRBV7-2,TRBJ2-3,CASSSGLATDTQYF
TRBV7-9,TRBJ2-3,CASSHNSAGTDTQYF
TRBV5-1,TRBJ1-1,CASSLDRAGLNTEAFF
TRBV7-2,TRBJ1-2,CASSSPPGTIKVYGYTF
TRBV20-1,TRBJ1-6,CSAPHGDYNSPLHF
TRBV7-3,TRBJ1-3,CASSFMGTPGGTIYF
TRBV12-3/TRBV12-4,TRBJ1-1,CASSSKPGGPEAFF
TRBV25-1,TRBJ2-3,CASSRPGTTDTQYF
TRBV12-3/TRBV12-4,TRBJ2-3,CATTGVADTEYF
TRBV20-1,TRBJ2-1,CSARDYSGVYNEQFF
TRBV6-6,TRBJ2-5,CASSYSRRAGDEETQYF
TRBV11-3,TRBJ2-2,CASSFSGNTGELFF
TRBV10-3,TRBJ2-7,CAISGYGYEQYF
TRBV18,TRBJ2-3,CASSPPQGYATDTQYF
TRBV9,TRBJ2-5,CASSVEDSMRTQYF
TRBV5-1,TRBJ1-2,CASSLRSTNYGYTF
TRBV14,TRBJ1-4,CASSPTVTGKLFF
TRBV4-3,TRBJ1-2,CASSQGKGGAGYTF
TRBV5-1,TRBJ2-5,CASSWEKETQYF
TRBV20-1,TRBJ2-1,CSTLDTGSYNEQFF
TRBV5-1,TRBJ2-1,CASSPAPGRSNEQFF
TRBV20-1,TRBJ2-5,CSPKKVSWETQYF
TRBV20-1,TRBJ2-7,CSASWDSYEQYF
TRBV11-1,TRBJ2-5,CASSGRGDRAETQYF
TRBV21-1,TRBJ1-3,CASNYRSHKSGNTIYF
TRBV20-1,TRBJ1-2,CSAILRGYGYTF
TRBV28,TRBJ1-3,CASSWVGTGINTIYF
TRBV3-1,TRBJ2-6,CASSRDRTGANVLTF
TRBV29-1,TRBJ2-1,CSVEGDRAIWNEQFF
TRBV7-9,TRBJ2-5,CASSFHRGAETQYF
TRBV7-2,TRBJ1-3,CASSLVGGNTIYF
TRBV14,TRBJ1-2,CASSQPPGYGYTF
TRBV2,TRBJ2-1,CASSESRDRGYNEQFF
TRBV12-3/TRBV12-4,TRBJ2-1,CASSFSKGEQFF
TRBV5-1,TRBJ2-6,CASWGRLAGANVLTF
TRBV7-3,TRBJ2-3,CASSLQPEDTQYF
TRBV9,TRBJ2-1,CASSTRSGEQFF
TRBV7-2,TRBJ1-2,CASTRPPSNYGYTF
TRBV6-5,TRBJ1-2,CASSYSFTWEANYGYTF
TRBV25-1,TRBJ1-5,CDSNQPQHF